This is a list of T cell receptor beta chains from one sample in a study of cytomegalovirus exposure and HLA in healthy donors. The data were produced by immunoSEQ multiplex PCR, yet TCRdb's version contains in-frame clones alone and is incomplete. Of roughly 61,000 clones in the sample, roughly 90% were seen once. The source material was PBMCs. Source of these receptors: a man younger than 40 in good health and CMV-seropositive. CDR3s include the opening cysteine and the closing phenylalanine or tryptophan.

j_call v_call cdr3_aa
TRBJ1-5 TRBV28 CASSRRRGANQPQHF
TRBJ1-5 TRBV12-5 CASGLQGLGPQHF
TRBJ2-3 TRBV6-5 CASSPLAASTDTQYF
TRBJ1-1 TRBV5-5 CASSPTGYTEAFF
TRBJ1-2 TRBV19 CASSIGVGGYTF
TRBJ2-2 TRBV9 CASSVLPLDTWREGTGELFF
TRBJ2-6 TRBV27 CASQHLSGANVLTF
TRBJ1-1 TRBV2 CASSGQGARVSEAFF
TRBJ1-1 TRBV11-2 CASSLQESTEAFF
TRBJ1-1 TRBV7-2 CASSPWTGVDRGTEAFF
TRBJ2-7 TRBV30 CAWSLGGLGDEQYF
TRBJ2-1 TRBV29-1 CSVWTGYNEQFF
TRBJ2-5 TRBV5-1 CASNPQVQGTLQETQYF
TRBJ2-5 TRBV18 CASSLSGVTETQYF
TRBJ1-3 TRBV7-2 CASSLEGVSGNTIYF
TRBJ1-1 TRBV30 CAWSSRDTTNTEAFF
TRBJ2-1 TRBV19 CASSNPPKGKRVF
TRBJ1-1 TRBV28 CASRSSDSEAFF
TRBJ1-1 TRBV5-4 CASSFDRGNTEAFF
TRBJ2-7 TRBV18 CASSRPGEQYF
TRBJ1-2 TRBV9 CASSGGTGGYGYTF
TRBJ1-1 TRBV9 CASSSTGNTEAFF
TRBJ1-1 TRBV18 CASSEIQGTEAFF
TRBJ2-1 TRBV7-2 CASSLEGTSGRHEQFF
TRBJ2-7 TRBV6-5 CASRLLAEYEQYF
TRBJ1-3 TRBV28 CASSFRDNTIYF
TRBJ1-6 TRBV6-4 CASSDSVDSSPLHF
TRBJ1-6 TRBV6-4 CASSIRQDGSPLHF
TRBJ2-2 TRBV2 CASSPGTVNTGELFF
TRBJ2-7 TRBV9 CASSVAGLANEQYF
TRBJ2-6 TRBV7-2 CASSSGTGRASGANVLTF
TRBJ2-7 TRBV14 CASSQDLSSGTYEQYF
TRBJ2-2 TRBV15 CATSQGSGELFF
TRBJ1-1 TRBV29-1 CSVETPGVNTEAFF
TRBJ1-2 TRBV29-1 CSVVRRDNMDGYTF
TRBJ2-7 TRBV30 CAYHTPREQYF
TRBJ2-7 TRBV14 CASSLWREGGGYEQYF
TRBJ2-6 TRBV25-1 CASSEWTSGANVLTF
TRBJ2-1 TRBV4-1 CASSQDRGIEQFF
TRBJ2-2 TRBV15 CATSRDAGTANTGELFF
TRBJ2-5 TRBV5-1 CASSSGLAGLQETQYF
TRBJ2-3 TRBV18 CASSPNLAGSTDTQYF
TRBJ2-1 TRBV28 CASSRRRALNEQFF
TRBJ1-1 TRBV6-5 CASSGAEVRTEAFF
TRBJ1-6 TRBV28 CASLPGQGSPLHF
TRBJ1-4 TRBV14 CASSQRRPGANEKLFF
TRBJ2-7 TRBV28 CASISGGEEQYF
TRBJ2-5 TRBV9 CASSVDSGRLETQYF
TRBJ2-7 TRBV10-2 CASRGQGINEQYF
TRBJ2-1 TRBV2 CASSESSGPRNEQFF
TRBJ2-5 TRBV30 CAWGLAGEETQYF
TRBJ2-5 TRBV7-9 CASSKWGLSGRGETQYF
TRBJ2-3 TRBV12-1 CASSFLPPKYSGSSPDTQYF
TRBJ2-5 TRBV19 CASNRDIEQETQYF